The T cell receptor beta chain under discussion was sequenced for a study of blood T cell repertoires in COVID-19. Whole-study context: Samples representing acute and convalescent COVID-19 were sourced from the United States, Italy and Spain. T cells, B-cell-depleted T cells, or PBMCs provided the cDNA or gDNA that served as material.

The ends were cut back, 8 bases at V and 11 bases at J, with 18 bases in the middle. CDR1 is MNHEY and CDR2 is SVGAGI in the germline V gene. The CDR3 consists of 13 residues. In the original processing: Reference gene primer amplification gave nucleated cell count estimates. Libraries were prepared by immunoSEQ multiplex PCR; TCRdb keeps only in-frame clonotypes and omits some of them. The DNA was the basis for D and trimming; V, J and clone size are from that table. The repertoire holds some 130,000 clones, with about 87% as singletons. The genes are TRBV6-5 and TRBJ1-4; D not certain. The origin of this receptor is a man between 45 and 60 years old with active COVID-19. Material: peripheral blood. CDR3 amino acids: CASRTITLGKLFF. The CDR3 coding sequence is TGTGCCAGCCGGACTATAACACTGGGGAAACTGTTTTTT.